This T cell receptor (beta chain) was sequenced during a study of T cell repertoires in cytomegalovirus infection. The wider study: Public TCR beta signatures marked donors with CMV infection and the matching HLA.

This clonotype was seen at least ten times. Antigen unknown. CDR1 SEHNR and CDR2 FQNEAQ come from the germline V gene (reference sequence). There are 11 residues in the CDR3. Trimming removed 5 bases at V and 6 bases at J, with 6 bases between. TCRdb fed the reads into MiXCR, producing one record per CDR3 protein. The sample holds nearly 650,000 distinct CDR3 sequences, roughly 24% seen once. Study findings and constraints: HLA-C-restricted CMV clonotypes gave the most frequent clonotype in two of eight donors. Summed frequency of public TCR beta families distinguished CMV carriers with the relevant HLA.

Source material: CD8+ T cells from PBMCs. The chain joins TRBV7-9 to TRBJ2-3; D is uncertain. This clonotype was sampled from a human donor in good health (CMV status not recorded). Some clones in this sample may be carry-over from other donors' samples. The CDR3 spells CASSHKDTQYF. DNA of the CDR3: TGTGCCAGCAGCCATAAGGATACGCAGTATTTT.